Presented here are 19 T cell receptor beta chains from one specimen sequenced in a study of blood T cell repertoires in COVID-19. The repertoire was sequenced with immunoSEQ multiplex PCR; TCRdb's copy has only in-frame clones and lacks some. The sample has about 330,000 clones, roughly 90% seen once; the top ten hold 3.5% to 4.5%. The sequencing sample was made of peripheral blood. Receptors originate from a woman aged 50 to 60 with active or convalescent COVID-19.

V gene TRBV5-1 combines with J gene TRBJ2-1, with 7 bases matching TRBD2. From germline, CDR1 is SGHRS and CDR2 YFSETQ. The CDR3 runs to 15 residues. V was pared by 4 bases and J by 5 bases, with 9 bases of the junction left unmatched. The CDR3 spells CASSTGTTPNNEQFF. CDR3 nucleotide sequence: TGCGCCAGCAGCACCGGGACTACGCCAAACAATGAGCAGTTCTTC.

This clone showed up just once. V gene TRBV24-1 combines with J gene TRBJ2-3; possibly TRBD2 for D (5 bases). This CDR3 comprises 14 residues. Trimming took 4 bases from V and 3 from J, leaving 10 bases between them. Germline CDR1 KGHDR, CDR2 SFDVKD. This chain's CDR3 is CATSDVRGTDTQYF. The CDR3 DNA sequence: TGTGCCACCAGTGACGTAAGAGGGACAGATACGCAGTATTTT.

The rearrangement links TRBV28 to TRBJ2-7; no reliable D call. This CDR3 region has 12 residues. CDR1 and CDR2 (germline): MDHEN, SYDVKM. Trimming took 5 bases from V and 0 from J, leaving 5 bases between them. In DNA form, the CDR3 reads TGTGCCAGCAGTCCCAGCTCCTACGAGCAGTACTTC. Its translation is CASSPSSYEQYF.

In this sample, this clone turned up once. The chain combines TRBV10-3 with TRBJ2-7; 11 nucleotides match TRBD1. Germline V gene lookup returns CDR1 ENHRY and CDR2 SYGVKD. The trim removed 6 bases at V and 2 bases at J, leaving 6 bases unmatched. The CDR3 loop spans 15 amino acids. CDR3 bases: TGTGCCATCAGAGCCGGGACAGGGGGGCCCTACGAGCAGTACTTC. Amino acids: CAIRAGTGGPYEQYF.

DNA for the CDR3: TGTGCCAGCTCACCCGTAGCGGGGGCCTCCTACAATGAGCAGTTCTTC. Its protein is CASSPVAGASYNEQFF. J is TRBJ2-1 and V is TRBV18, with TRBD2 identical over 9 bases. Germline V gene lookup returns CDR1 KGHSH and CDR2 LQKENI. With 3 bases clipped from V and 0 bases from J, the junction kept 3 bases outside the gene matches. The CDR3 runs 16 residues. The full variable domain, rest sourced from reference TRBV18 and TRBJ2-1, is NAGVMQNPRHLVRRRGQEARLRCSPMKGHSHVYWYRQLPEEGLKFMVYLQKENIIDESGMPKERFSAEFPKEGPSILRIQQVVRGDSAAYFCASSPVAGASYNEQFFGPGTRLTVL.

To note about this clone: The junction and the germline gene differ at one end; a read error may be behind it. The chain links TRBV30 to TRBJ1-2, with D maybe TRBD1 (5 bases). This CDR3 is 11 amino acids long. From germline, CDR1 is GTSNPN and CDR2 SVGIG (reference sequence). CDR3 DNA: TGTGCCTGGAAAGGGACTTCCGAGGGGATCTTC. Translated: CAWKGTSEGIF. The entire variable domain, with the rest obtained from reference TRBV30 and TRBJ1-2, is as follows: SQTIHQWPATLVQPVGSPLSLECTVEGTSNPNLYWYRQAAGRGLQLLFYSVGIGQISSEVPQNLSASRPQDRQFILSSKKLLLSDSGFYLCAWKGTSEGIFGSGTRLTVV.

The chain recombines TRBV5-1 with TRBJ2-1, with 11 bases lining up with TRBD2. J lost 6 bases, V lost 2 bases, and 10 bases had no gene match. Per the germline V gene, CDR1 is SGHRS and CDR2 is YFSETQ. This CDR3 has 17 residues. The CDR3 bases are TGCGCCAGCAGCTTCCCCTCCGGACTAGCGGGTGGCAATGAGCAGTTCTTC. Its translation: CASSFPSGLAGGNEQFF.

The chain joins TRBV10-3 to TRBJ1-1; 11 bases align to TRBD1. The trim removed 7 bases at V and 1 base at J, leaving 8 bases unmatched. The CDR3 loop spans 16 amino acids. In germline, CDR1 is ENHRY, CDR2 SYGVKD. CDR3 nucleotide sequence: TGTGCCATCAAAGGACAGGGGGCCCTTGGGAACACTGAAGCTTTCTTT. It translates to CAIKGQGALGNTEAFF.

This clone was observed a single time. The chain couples TRBV6-5 to TRBJ1-1; 7 positions agree with TRBD1. The CDR3 sequence is 13 residues long. Per germline, CDR1 MNHEY and CDR2 SVGAGI. The J segment lost 2 bases and the V segment lost 6 bases, leaving 3 bases of the junction unmatched. The chain's CDR3 is CASSWDRNTEAFF. DNA for the CDR3: TGTGCCAGCAGCTGGGACAGAAACACTGAAGCTTTCTTT.

The V gene is TRBV4-2, the J gene TRBJ2-1, with 15 nucleotides matching TRBD2. Germline lookup yields CDR1 LGHNA and CDR2 YNFKEQ. V trimming: 0 bases; J trimming: 3 bases; junction bases outside the gene matches: 9. This CDR3 is 20 amino acids long. The CDR3 spells CASSQDLGTSGRRDYNEQFF. CDR3 sequence (DNA): TGTGCCAGCAGCCAAGATCTTGGGACTAGCGGGAGGAGGGACTACAATGAGCAGTTCTTC.

The V call is TRBV18, the J call TRBJ2-3; no clear D gene. Per the germline V gene, CDR1 is KGHSH and CDR2 is LQKENI. This CDR3 spans 13 amino acids. The V and J ends lost 4 bases and 0 bases respectively, with 5 bases between them. For the CDR3, the DNA is TGTGCCAGCTCACGGAGAAGCACAGATACGCAGTATTTT. Amino acid sequence: CASSRRSTDTQYF.

The rearrangement links TRBV24-1 to TRBJ1-1, with 7 nucleotides matching TRBD1. This CDR3 has 20 amino acids. Germline V gene lookup returns CDR1 KGHDR and CDR2 SFDVKD. V lost 9 bases, J lost 3 bases, and 27 bases stayed unmatched. The CDR3, as DNA: TGTGCCACCGCCCCCCTGGGAAGAACAGGGGAAGGGGACCGGCACACTGAAGCTTTCTTT. The encoded protein is CATAPLGRTGEGDRHTEAFF.

The rearrangement uses TRBV18 and TRBJ1-2; D might be TRBD1 (6 bases). The length of the CDR3 is 15 residues. Germline CDR1 reads KGHSH; CDR2 reads LQKENI. Trimming took off 0 bases at V and 2 bases at J, with 10 bases between the two ends. CDR3 DNA: TGTGCCAGCTCACCACCGGGGGCAGGAAACTATGGCTACACCTTC. Its translation is CASSPPGAGNYGYTF.

V usage is TRBV11-2 and J usage is TRBJ2-1; possibly TRBD1 for D (8 bases). V lost 5 bases to trimming and J lost 8 bases, with 22 bases between them. The CDR3 is 16 residues long. In germline, CDR1 is SGHAT, CDR2 FQNNGV. Written as DNA, the CDR3 is TGTGCCAGCAGCCTCAGGGGGCGGGGGTCTTTGGATGAGCAGTTCTTC. Amino acids: CASSLRGRGSLDEQFF.

The rearrangement joins TRBV19 to TRBJ1-5; 7 bases agree with TRBD1. The CDR3 covers 14 residues. Germline lookup yields CDR1 LNHDA and CDR2 SQIVND (reference sequence). J lost 6 bases, V lost 1 base, and 3 bases had no gene match. The DNA for the CDR3 is TGTGCCAGTAGTATAGGAGGGGGCGGTCAGCCCCAGCATTTT. Its protein is CASSIGGGGQPQHF.

The count of this clone is one. The rearrangement joins TRBV28 to TRBJ2-3, with a tentative D call TRBD2 (5 bases). The CDR3 is 13 amino acids. Trimming took off 9 bases at V and 4 bases at J, with 14 bases between the two ends. The V gene's germline CDR1 is MDHEN and CDR2 SYDVKM. The CDR3 nucleotides read TGTGCCAGTCTGGACTCCTTTGCAGATACGCAGTATTTT. As protein: CASLDSFADTQYF.

The chain uses TRBV6-5 and TRBJ2-7; D ambiguous. The V gene's germline CDR1 is MNHEY and CDR2 SVGAGI. The CDR3 covers 13 residues. V was shortened by 0 bases and J by 3 bases, with 6 bases between the two germline ends. The CDR3 region has the DNA TGTGCCAGCAGTTACTCGAGCCTCTACGAGCAGTACTTC. It specifies CASSYSSLYEQYF.

This chain uses TRBV30 with TRBJ2-7, with D unclear. The CDR3 covers 14 residues. Per germline, CDR1 GTSNPN and CDR2 SVGIG (reference sequence). The germline V and J ends were trimmed by 2 bases and 2 bases, with 13 bases remaining between them. The CDR3 sequence is CAWSTFPVTYEQYF. The CDR3 nucleotides are TGTGCCTGGAGTACCTTTCCAGTTACCTACGAGCAGTACTTC.

This chain joins TRBV6-2 or TRBV6-3 and TRBJ2-7; D gene uncertain. Germline CDR1 reads MNHEY; CDR2 reads SVGEGT. Trimming cost V 6 bases and J 0 bases, with 12 bases left between them. The CDR3 loop spans 14 amino acids. This CDR3 is CASSPWAISYEQYF. CDR3 in DNA: TGTGCCAGCAGCCCCTGGGCTATCTCCTACGAGCAGTACTTC.